This T cell receptor (beta chain) was retrieved from a study of blood T cells in healthy people across ages. Study-wide points: The CMV status of each donor remained undetermined, and this could have confounded shifts in expanded clonotypes.

A second 7 to 11 cycle PCR used barcoded and J-beta primers. TCRdb redid the calling of the 5' RACE reads with MiXCR, one entry per CDR3 protein. The sample carries about 570,000 distinct CDR3 sequences, 27% recorded once. Looked up from germline, CDR1 is KGHSH and CDR2 is LQKENI. V lost 6 bases to trimming and J lost 4 bases; unmatched junction nucleotides: 6. The CDR3 spans 15 residues. This clonotype was observed a handful of times. Its antigen is currently unknown. The sequenced sample consisted of blood. This sequence originates from a woman aged 70 to 79 in good health. V and J are TRBV18 and TRBJ2-3; 11 nucleotides match TRBD1. This CDR3 reads CASSPGTGGSDTQYF. The CDR3, as DNA: TGTGCCAGCTCTCCCGGGACAGGGGGATCAGATACGCAGTATTTT.